Shown below are 32 T cell receptor beta chains from a single sample sequenced in a study of human T cells and chemical hapten exposure. Indicated time point: pre-sensitization, week 0. The treatment is: therapeutic diphenylcyclopropenone sensitization with weekly scalp DPC. TCRdb analysed the RACE reads with MiXCR anew, one entry per CDR3 protein. The table has tens of thousands of distinct CDR3 sequences, 10% to 12% seen once. Material: whole blood, obtained in connection with sensitization to the hapten diphenylcyclopropenone (DPC). The receptors come from a woman between 35 and 50 years old with alopecia areata. Some clones in this sample may be carry-over from other donors' samples.

This chain joins TRBV5-5 and TRBJ1-4, with D possibly being TRBD1 (5 bases). Trimming stripped 3 bases from V and 4 bases from J, with 16 bases between. Germline CDR1 is SGHKS and CDR2 is YYEKEE (reference sequence). The CDR3 sequence is 16 residues long. CDR3 DNA sequence: TGTGCCAGCAGCTGGGAAACCGGGACCTTTAATGAAAAACTGTTTTTT. This codes for CASSWETGTFNEKLFF.

The chain links TRBV18 to TRBJ1-5; no clear D. Looked up from germline, CDR1 is KGHSH and CDR2 is LQKENI. V gave up 6 bases and J gave up 4 bases, with 13 bases separating them. This CDR3 has 14 residues. The chain's CDR3 is CASSPGSLNQPQHF. The CDR3 region has the DNA TGTGCCAGCTCTCCGGGGAGCCTTAATCAGCCCCAGCATTTT.

This clonotype was seen only a few times. The genes are TRBV20-1 and TRBJ2-1; D remains ambiguous. The CDR3 runs 15 residues. V lost 1 base and J 8 bases, leaving 18 bases between the germline ends. Germline assignment: CDR1 DFQATT and CDR2 SNEGSKA (reference sequence). The CDR3 protein is CSARAADKAGHEQFF. The CDR3 bases are TGCAGTGCTAGAGCTGCTGATAAGGCAGGCCATGAGCAGTTCTTC.

This clonotype was found many times. The V call is TRBV4-2, the J call TRBJ2-5; 12 nucleotides agree with TRBD2. The CDR3 sequence is 17 residues long. The trim removed 0 bases at V and 4 bases at J, leaving 6 bases unmatched. Germline CDR1 LGHNA, CDR2 YNFKEQ. CDR3 bases: TGTGCCAGCAGCCAAGACCCTAGCGGGAGGGCTGGAGAGACCCAGTACTTC. The encoded protein is CASSQDPSGRAGETQYF.

The V gene is TRBV13, the J gene TRBJ1-3; 9 bases map to TRBD1. The CDR3 is 17 amino acids. With V trimmed by 5 bases and J by 4 bases, 12 bases remained unmatched. From germline, CDR1 is PRHDT and CDR2 FYEKMQ (reference sequence). The CDR3 DNA reads TGTGCCAGCAGCACGCCGGGGACAGGGAGGTCCGGAAACACCATATATTTT. As protein: CASSTPGTGRSGNTIYF.

There are a few counts of this clonotype. V is TRBV6-2 or TRBV6-3 and J is TRBJ1-2; D call uncertain. This CDR3 has 11 amino acids. Germline V gene data show CDR1 as MNHEY and CDR2 as SVGEGT. Trimming left V 6 bases short and J 8 bases short, with 10 bases between. The CDR3 region has the DNA TGTGCCAGCAGCTTCCGTGCGGGCTACACCTTC. Protein: CASSFRAGYTF.

On this clonotype: A single base separates this from a much larger clone, so it may be a read error. The chain carries TRBV28 and TRBJ2-4; D perhaps matches TRBD1 (6 bases). The CDR3 totals 13 residues. Trimming removed 11 bases at V and 2 bases at J, with 13 bases between. Per germline, CDR1 MDHEN and CDR2 SYDVKM. The CDR3 spells CACGQGSKNIQYF. CDR3 sequence (DNA): TGTGCCTGCGGTCAGGGGTCCAAAAACATTCAGTACTTC.

Worth noting for this clonotype: With a much larger clone just one base away, this may be a read error. This CDR3 is missing its conserved last phenylalanine or tryptophan, likely due to a read error. The rearrangement links TRBV29-1 to TRBJ1-2, with TRBD1 matching over 7 bases. The CDR3 covers 11 residues. CDR1 SQVTM and CDR2 ANQGSEA come from the germline V gene. The ends lost 6 bases at V and 7 bases at J; junction bases unmatched: 5. This CDR3 is CSVRTGTGYTY. CDR3 DNA: TGCAGCGTCAGGACAGGAACTGGCTACACCTAC.

This clonotype was counted ten times or more. The chain links TRBV7-8 to TRBJ1-1; possibly TRBD1 for D (6 bases). The CDR3 consists of 14 residues. V lost 2 bases, J lost 2 bases, and 9 bases lay in between. From germline, CDR1 is SGHVS and CDR2 FQNEAQ. The CDR3 region is CASSLTGGNTEAFF. The CDR3 DNA sequence: TGTGCCAGCAGCTTAACCGGGGGCAACACTGAAGCTTTCTTT.

Of note for this clonotype: This may come from a read error, since a much larger clone is one base off. The rearrangement joins TRBV7-2 to TRBJ1-1, with D unresolved. There are 15 residues in the CDR3. V shed 1 base and J shed 5 bases, with 14 bases lying between them. Per germline, CDR1 SGHTA and CDR2 FQGNSA. The CDR3: CASSLVVERRTEAFF. For the CDR3, the DNA is TGTGCCAGCAGCTTAGTGGTAGAGAGGAGGACTGAAGCTTTCTTT.

This clonotype was observed at least ten times. This chain joins TRBV6-5 and TRBJ2-7; a weak D match, TRBD1 (5 bases). CDR3 length equals 12 residues. Germline V lookup: CDR1 MNHEY, CDR2 SVGAGI. Trimming shortened V by 5 bases and J by 4 bases, and 9 bases separated the two germline ends. CDR3 region: CASSAGIYEQYF. Written as DNA, the CDR3 is TGTGCCAGCAGTGCAGGGATTTACGAGCAGTACTTC.

This clonotype was seen a handful of times. The chain couples TRBV30 to TRBJ2-3, with TRBD1 matching over 9 bases. The trim removed 0 bases at V and 4 bases at J, leaving 2 bases unmatched. The germline CDR1 and CDR2 sequences are GTSNPN and SVGIG (reference sequence). This CDR3 is built from 14 residues. In DNA, the CDR3 is TGTGCCTGGAGTGTGAGGACAGGGGCAGATACGCAGTATTTT. Its translation: CAWSVRTGADTQYF.

This clonotype was counted many times. The chain has TRBV5-1 and TRBJ1-1; 9 nucleotides line up with TRBD1. The CDR3 spans 14 residues. Germline V gene data show CDR1 as SGHRS and CDR2 as YFSETQ. The V segment lost 4 bases and the J segment 5 bases; nucleotides outside the gene matches: 6. CDR3 nucleotide sequence: TGCGCCAGCAGCAGGGACAGGGTAGATACTGAAGCTTTCTTT. It is translated as CASSRDRVDTEAFF.

The genes are TRBV4-3 and TRBJ1-3; D gene uncertain. The CDR3 consists of 16 residues. V lost 0 bases to trimming and J lost 2 bases, with 11 bases between them. Germline lookup yields CDR1 LGHNA and CDR2 YSLEER. CDR3 bases: TGCGCCAGCAGCCAAGACACAGTTCCGACTGGAAACACCATATATTTT. This sequence encodes CASSQDTVPTGNTIYF.

Many counts were recorded for this clonotype. The chain employs TRBV7-2 and TRBJ1-2; D remains ambiguous. Germline V gene data show CDR1 as SGHTA and CDR2 as FQGNSA. The CDR3 covers 13 residues. V was clipped by 2 bases and J by 3 bases, with 7 bases between them. The CDR3 bases are TGTGCCAGCAGCTTAATGGCTGACTATGGCTACACCTTC. Amino acids: CASSLMADYGYTF. Variable domain in full (rest from reference TRBV7-2 and TRBJ1-2): GAGVSQSPSNKVTEKGKDVELRCDPISGHTALYWYRQSLGQGLEFLIYFQGNSAPDKSGLPSDRFSAERTGGSVSTLTIQRTQQEDSAVYLCASSLMADYGYTFGSGTRLTVV.

The chain uses TRBV7-2 and TRBJ1-6, with 8 bases matching TRBD1. CDR1 SGHTA and CDR2 FQGNSA come from the germline V gene. The CDR3 covers 15 residues. The V and J ends lost 4 bases and 9 bases, in that order; junction bases with no gene match: 8. DNA of the CDR3: TGTGCCAGCAGCTCAGACAGGGGCGACGGTTCACCCCTCCACTTT. Encoded protein: CASSSDRGDGSPLHF.

This clonotype was seen at least ten times. V gene TRBV18 combines with J gene TRBJ2-7; D possibly uses TRBD1 or TRBD2 (5 bases each). Between the trimmed V and J ends, which lost 11 bases and 0 bases, there was a span of 14 bases. This CDR3 has 13 residues. In germline, CDR1 is KGHSH, CDR2 LQKENI. The CDR3 reads CASGAGISYEQYF. CDR3 coding DNA: TGTGCCTCCGGGGCAGGGATCTCCTACGAGCAGTACTTC.

There are many counts of this clonotype. The chain's CDR3 is CASSRNRETEAFF. CDR3 sequence (DNA): TGTGCCAGCTCGCGTAACAGGGAGACTGAAGCTTTCTTT. V usage is TRBV18 and J usage is TRBJ1-1, with D possibly matching TRBD1 (6 bases). Germline lookup yields CDR1 KGHSH and CDR2 LQKENI. The length of the CDR3 is 13 residues. V gave up 6 bases and J gave up 5 bases, with 13 bases separating them.

This clonotype has only a few counts. The genes are TRBV24-1 and TRBJ1-2; weak D call: TRBD1 (6 bases). Germline loops: CDR1 KGHDR, CDR2 SFDVKD. Trimming took 2 bases from V and 3 from J, leaving 9 bases between them. This CDR3 region has 14 residues. CDR3 nucleotides: TGTGCCACCAGTGATTGGGAGGGGGACTATGGCTACACCTTC. As protein: CATSDWEGDYGYTF.

Many counts were recorded for this clonotype. The rearrangement joins TRBV20-1 to TRBJ2-7; 15 positions match TRBD2. This CDR3 region has 15 residues. V shed 3 bases and J 5 bases; nucleotides not matched to a gene: 5. Looked up from germline, CDR1 is DFQATT and CDR2 is SNEGSKA (reference sequence). In nucleotides, the CDR3 is TGCAGTGCTAGGGGACTAGCGGGAGGTAATAACGAGCAGTACTTC. Its translation is CSARGLAGGNNEQYF.

This chain uses TRBV29-1 with TRBJ2-5, with 8 bases fitting TRBD1. The DNA end favors TRBJ2-1, so the J call may be wrong. Looked up from germline, CDR1 is SQVTM and CDR2 is ANQGSEA. The CDR3 consists of 14 residues. CDR3 coding DNA: TGCAGCGTTGAGTCTGGACAGGGCCAAGAGACCCAGTTCTTC. This sequence encodes CSVESGQGQETQFF.

This clonotype has ten or more counts. The rearrangement joins TRBV10-1 to TRBJ2-3; 9 nucleotides match TRBD2. V lost 0 bases, J lost 1 base, and 2 bases stayed unmatched. The V gene's germline CDR1 is WNHNN and CDR2 SYGVQD (reference sequence). The CDR3 is made up of 16 amino acids. The DNA of the CDR3 is TGCGCCAGCAGTGAGTCGGGACTAGCAGGCACAGATACGCAGTATTTT. It yields the protein CASSESGLAGTDTQYF.

This clonotype was found a few times. The rearrangement joins TRBV30 to TRBJ1-1, with 8 nucleotides matching TRBD1. The ends lost 2 bases at V and 5 bases at J; junction bases unmatched: 4. There are 13 residues in the CDR3. Germline V lookup: CDR1 GTSNPN, CDR2 SVGIG (reference sequence). The DNA of the CDR3 is TGTGCCTGGAGTCGACAGGGGTTTACTGAAGCTTTCTTT. Protein: CAWSRQGFTEAFF.

This clonotype has ten or more counts. J is TRBJ2-1 and V is TRBV12-3 or TRBV12-4; D is undetermined. V was trimmed by 6 bases and J by 2 bases, leaving 8 bases between them. The CDR3 runs to 13 residues. The CDR3 DNA reads TGTGCCAGCAGAGCGCCCGCCTACAATGAGCAGTTCTTC. The encoded protein is CASRAPAYNEQFF.

The rearrangement joins TRBV5-1 to TRBJ2-5; D gene unclear. Germline V gene sequence: CDR1 SGHRS, CDR2 YFSETQ. The V end was cut by 0 bases, the J end by 1 base, with 7 bases between. There are 14 residues in the CDR3. This CDR3 reads CASSLGSSQETQYF. DNA of the CDR3: TGCGCCAGCAGCTTGGGGTCTAGCCAAGAGACCCAGTACTTC.

This chain connects TRBV4-3 to TRBJ1-5, with D perhaps matching TRBD1 (6 bases). CDR3 length: 20 residues. V was trimmed by 0 bases and J by 3 bases, leaving 24 bases between them. Germline V lookup: CDR1 LGHNA, CDR2 YSLEER. CDR3 sequence reads: CASSQDLGAGGVGNNQPQHF. In nucleotides, the CDR3 is TGCGCCAGCAGCCAAGATCTGGGGGCGGGGGGCGTCGGTAACAATCAGCCCCAGCATTTT.

The chain links TRBV30 to TRBJ1-1; D is possibly TRBD1 (5 bases). This CDR3 comprises 14 residues. CDR1 is GTSNPN and CDR2 is SVGIG in the germline V gene (reference sequence). Trimming pared 3 bases from V and 7 bases from J, leaving 18 bases between. In DNA, the CDR3 is TGTGCCTGGAGACCCGTGGGGGGAACTAATGAAGCTTTCTTT. It encodes CAWRPVGGTNEAFF.

In this sample, this clonotype turned up a few times. The chain links TRBV7-8 to TRBJ1-5, with TRBD1 matching 8 bases. Per the germline V gene, CDR1 is SGHVS and CDR2 is FQNEAQ. The V and J ends lost 5 bases and 4 bases, in that order; junction bases with no gene match: 10. The CDR3 extends over 16 amino acids. CDR3 sequence reads: CASSRAAGGVNQPQHF. As DNA, the CDR3 is TGTGCCAGCAGCCGCGCGGCAGGGGGCGTAAATCAGCCCCAGCATTTT.

There are a few counts of this clonotype. The rearrangement uses TRBV5-4 and TRBJ2-3; 8 bases are shared with TRBD1. CDR1 and CDR2 from the germline V gene are SGHNT and YYREEE (reference sequence). Losses at the gene ends were 4 bases for V and 1 base for J; bases not matched to a gene: 5. The CDR3 extends over 15 amino acids. CDR3 residues: CASSTGDRRTDTQYF. The CDR3 DNA is TGTGCCAGCAGCACAGGGGACAGGCGCACAGATACGCAGTATTTT.

The rearrangement links TRBV29-1 to TRBJ2-5, with 11 bases matching TRBD2. Germline CDR1 is SQVTM and CDR2 is ANQGSEA. The J segment lost 7 bases and the V segment lost 7 bases, leaving 14 bases of the junction unmatched. This CDR3 contains 15 residues. CDR3 coding DNA: TGCAGCGGCCACCTAGCGGGAGGACTTTCTGGGACCCAGTACTTC. Translated, it gives CSGHLAGGLSGTQYF.

This clonotype was recorded a few times. The J gene is TRBJ2-5, the V gene TRBV20-1; a possible D gene is TRBD2 (6 bases). Germline CDR1 is DFQATT and CDR2 is SNEGSKA (reference sequence). CDR3 length equals 13 residues. The CDR3 reads CSELAGEQETQYF. The CDR3 bases are TGCAGCGAACTAGCCGGCGAACAAGAGACCCAGTACTTC.

This clonotype was detected many times. V is TRBV29-1 and J is TRBJ2-1; the match to TRBD2 covers 8 bases. This CDR3 has 14 amino acids. V lost 6 bases to trimming and J lost 7 bases; unmatched junction nucleotides: 11. Per the germline V gene, CDR1 is SQVTM and CDR2 is ANQGSEA. The CDR3 bases are TGCAGCGTCGAGGGTAGCGGGACAATAAATGAGCAGTTCTTC. This translates into CSVEGSGTINEQFF.